The entry that follows covers one T cell receptor (beta chain) sequence. The data originate from a study of blood T cell repertoires in COVID-19. Recovered Cohort 3 donors showed two negative PCRs, clearance, or symptom resolution. Trimming removed 6 bases at V and 15 bases at J, with 12 bases between. This CDR3 is built from 10 residues. Germline V CDR1 and CDR2: SNHLY, FYNNEI. Produced via immunoSEQ multiplex PCR; TCRdb's table is partial and in-frame only. The sample yields 400,000 to 450,000 clones, approximately 90% seen once. The TCR was taken from a man under 40 who had recovered from COVID-19. The chain recombines TRBV2 with TRBJ1-5; unclear D gene. Sample: PBMCs or T cells enriched from blood (not recorded which). In DNA form, the CDR3 reads TGTGCCAGCAGCTTAGAGGTATCGCATTTT. Protein: CASSLEVSHF.